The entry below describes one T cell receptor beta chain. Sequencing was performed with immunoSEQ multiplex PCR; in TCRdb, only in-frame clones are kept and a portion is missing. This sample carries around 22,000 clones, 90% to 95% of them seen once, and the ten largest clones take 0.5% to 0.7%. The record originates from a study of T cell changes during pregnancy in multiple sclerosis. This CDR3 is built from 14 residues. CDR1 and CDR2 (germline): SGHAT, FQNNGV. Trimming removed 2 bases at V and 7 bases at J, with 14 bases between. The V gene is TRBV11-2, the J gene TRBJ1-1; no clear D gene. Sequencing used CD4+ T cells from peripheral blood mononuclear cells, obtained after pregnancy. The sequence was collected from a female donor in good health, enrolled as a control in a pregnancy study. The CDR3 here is CASSLFGPISEAFF. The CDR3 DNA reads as TGTGCCAGCAGCTTATTTGGTCCGATCAGTGAAGCTTTCTTT.